Below are 17 T cell receptor beta chains sequenced from a single sample in a study of T cells in Graves' hyperthyroidism and ophthalmopathy. Amplified regions were TCR beta CDR3 sequences from RNA transcripts. The study used the HTBI primer set for a first-round RT-PCR of the TCR CDR3. TCRdb recomputed calls from the multiplex PCR reads with MiXCR, one row per CDR3 protein. The sample consists of about 270,000 distinct CDR3 sequences, less than 30% of them appearing once. Sequencing used blood. The origin of the receptors is a man aged 40-55 years with Graves' hyperthyroidism that later progressed to Graves' ophthalmopathy.

This clonotype appeared many times. The genes are TRBV6-5 and TRBJ1-5, with 7 bases identical to TRBD1. The V gene end was trimmed by 4 bases and the J gene end by 0 bases; junction bases not matched to a gene: 3. From germline, CDR1 is MNHEY and CDR2 SVGAGI. The CDR3 runs 15 residues. CDR3 coding DNA: TGTGCCAGCAGTTCCGACAGGGCTAGCAATCAGCCCCAGCATTTT. The encoded protein is CASSSDRASNQPQHF.

The chain carries TRBV6-1 and TRBJ2-7; 9 bases are a match to TRBD1. The CDR3 is made up of 15 amino acids. The V and J ends lost 1 base and 0 bases, in that order; junction bases with no gene match: 1. Germline V gene sequence: CDR1 MNHNS, CDR2 SASEGT. The CDR3 region has the DNA TGTGCCAGCAGTGAAGAGACAGGGGGCTCCTACGAGCAGTACTTC. Translated, it gives CASSEETGGSYEQYF.

The rearrangement links TRBV7-2 to TRBJ2-7; no definite D call. CDR3 length: 14 residues. Germline V CDR1 and CDR2: SGHTA, FQGNSA. V lost 11 bases to trimming and J lost 0 bases, with 17 bases between them. The CDR3 loop is CAWSVVPSSYEQYF. The CDR3 coding sequence is TGTGCCTGGAGTGTAGTCCCAAGCTCCTACGAGCAGTACTTC.

There are many counts of this clonotype. The chain joins TRBV6-5 to TRBJ1-5; D is uncertain. Germline CDR1 reads MNHEY; CDR2 reads SVGAGI. This CDR3 is built from 13 residues. V lost 4 bases and J lost 6, with 10 bases in between. DNA of the CDR3: TGTGCCAGCAGTTCCGACTTAGGTCAGCCCCAGCATTTT. Translation gives CASSSDLGQPQHF.

J is TRBJ2-7 and V is TRBV20-1; the match to TRBD2 covers 9 bases. In germline, CDR1 is DFQATT, CDR2 SNEGSKA (reference sequence). V was pared by 0 bases and J by 3 bases, with 6 bases of the junction left unmatched. CDR3 length: 15 amino acids. CDR3 loop: CSARDVEREVYEQYF. The CDR3 region has the DNA TGCAGTGCTAGAGATGTCGAGCGGGAGGTCTACGAGCAGTACTTC.

This clonotype was observed at least ten times. V is TRBV20-1 and J is TRBJ1-1; 7 nucleotides match TRBD1. CDR1 DFQATT and CDR2 SNEGSKA come from the germline V gene (reference sequence). V trimming: 1 base; J trimming: 11 bases; junction bases outside the gene matches: 7. The CDR3 spans 12 residues. The chain's CDR3 is CSARVPDREAFF. CDR3 bases: TGCAGTGCTAGAGTCCCCGACAGGGAGGCTTTCTTT.

The genes are TRBV12-3 or TRBV12-4 and TRBJ1-1; 8 bases line up with TRBD1. With 2 bases clipped from V and 5 bases from J, the junction kept 4 bases outside the gene matches. The length of the CDR3 is 14 residues. CDR3 residues: CASSLQGAVTEAFF. DNA for the CDR3: TGTGCCAGCAGTTTACAGGGGGCGGTTACTGAAGCTTTCTTT.

V gene TRBV3-1 combines with J gene TRBJ1-1; D gene unclear. V gave up 1 base and J gave up 3 bases, with 9 bases separating them. Germline CDR1 reads LGHDT; CDR2 reads YNNKEL (reference sequence). The CDR3 runs 14 residues. The CDR3, as DNA: TGTGCCAGCAGCCAAGGGGGTTCCTACACTGAAGCTTTCTTT. It is translated as CASSQGGSYTEAFF.

This clonotype was counted at least ten times. The V and J genes are TRBV6-1 and TRBJ2-7, with D possibly matching TRBD2 (5 bases). Trimming took 10 bases from V and 1 from J, leaving 23 bases between them. Per germline, CDR1 MNHNS and CDR2 SASEGT. The CDR3 is 16 amino acids. The CDR3, as DNA: TGTGCCACCACCGAGGGCCCTTATAACCCTTCCTACGAGCAGTACTTC. Translation: CATTEGPYNPSYEQYF.

This clonotype was detected many times. The gene calls are TRBV7-8 and TRBJ1-5, with TRBD1 matching 7 bases. The V gene's germline CDR1 is SGHVS and CDR2 FQNEAQ. The length of the CDR3 is 17 residues. The V segment lost 8 bases and the J segment 3 bases; nucleotides outside the gene matches: 16. CDR3 protein: CASAPGETGRFNQPQHF. The CDR3 nucleotides are TGTGCCAGCGCCCCTGGTGAGACAGGGAGGTTCAATCAGCCCCAGCATTTT.

Ten or more counts support this clonotype. The chain joins TRBV6-1 to TRBJ1-2; the D is unclear. Trimming stripped 5 bases from V and 1 base from J, with 14 bases between. CDR1 is MNHNS and CDR2 is SASEGT in the germline V gene. CDR3 length: 15 amino acids. The CDR3: CASSKRGWGNYGYTF. CDR3 DNA sequence: TGTGCCAGCAGTAAAAGAGGTTGGGGTAACTATGGCTACACCTTC.

Many counts were recorded for this clonotype. The chain employs TRBV18 and TRBJ1-1; the D is unclear. This CDR3 has 12 residues. V lost 3 bases and J 10 bases, leaving 12 bases between the germline ends. In germline, CDR1 is KGHSH, CDR2 LQKENI. CDR3 coding DNA: TGTGCCAGCTCACCCGGCGGGATTGGAGCTTTCTTT. Translated, it gives CASSPGGIGAFF.

The CDR3 DNA reads TGTGCCAGCCGGAAACAGGCTTCCACTGAAGCTTTCTTT. Encoded protein: CASRKQASTEAFF. The chain links TRBV12-3 or TRBV12-4 to TRBJ1-1; D might be TRBD1 (5 bases). Trimming took 8 bases from V and 4 from J, leaving 14 bases between them. The CDR3 extends over 13 amino acids.

At least ten counts were recorded for this clonotype. CDR3 residues: CASTLETQYF. CDR3 nucleotides: TGTGCCAGCACCCTAGAGACCCAGTACTTC. V gene TRBV6-1 combines with J gene TRBJ2-5; D call uncertain. This CDR3 comprises 10 residues. The V end lost 7 bases, the J end lost 4 bases, and 4 bases lay between the germline ends. Germline loops: CDR1 MNHNS, CDR2 SASEGT.

This clonotype has at least ten counts. The V gene is TRBV6-2 or TRBV6-3, the J gene TRBJ1-5; D uncertain. The V gene's germline CDR1 is MNHEY and CDR2 SVGEGT. There are 17 residues in the CDR3. V lost 2 bases, J lost 0 bases, and 14 bases lay in between. CDR3 bases: TGTGCCAGCAGTTACCCCGCCGGGCGGGCTAGCAATCAGCCCCAGCATTTT. Protein sequence: CASSYPAGRASNQPQHF.

This clonotype was recorded many times. The chain has TRBV6-5 and TRBJ1-1; D is ambiguous. The germline gives CDR1 MNHEY, CDR2 SVGAGI. V gave up 5 bases and J gave up 0 bases, with 13 bases separating them. CDR3 size: 15 residues. CDR3 bases: TGTGCCAGCAGTCCGAGGTCGGATCTGAACACTGAAGCTTTCTTT. It encodes CASSPRSDLNTEAFF.

The rearrangement uses TRBV2 and TRBJ1-2, with a weak D call TRBD1 (5 bases). CDR3 length: 13 amino acids. Trimming cost V 6 bases and J 5 bases, with 13 bases left between them. The germline V gene encodes CDR1 SNHLY and CDR2 FYNNEI. The CDR3 nucleotides read TGTGCCAGCAGAAGGGCAGGGAGGTATGGCTACACCTTC. This translates into CASRRAGRYGYTF.